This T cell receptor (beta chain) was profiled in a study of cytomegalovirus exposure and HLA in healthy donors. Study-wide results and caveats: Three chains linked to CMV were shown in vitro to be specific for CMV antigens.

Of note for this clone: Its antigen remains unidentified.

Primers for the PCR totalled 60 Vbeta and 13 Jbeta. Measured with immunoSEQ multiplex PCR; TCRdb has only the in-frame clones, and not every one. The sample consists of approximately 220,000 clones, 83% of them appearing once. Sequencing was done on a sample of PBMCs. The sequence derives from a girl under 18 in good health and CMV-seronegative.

CDR3 residues: CASRDSEGSYEQYF. The CDR3 nucleotides read TGTGCCAGCAGAGACAGCGAAGGTTCCTACGAGCAGTACTTC. This sequence joins TRBV6-4 and TRBJ2-7; weak D call: TRBD1 (5 bases). In germline, CDR1 is MRHNA, CDR2 SNTAGT. The ends were cut back, 6 bases at V and 1 base at J, with 13 bases in the middle. CDR3 length equals 14 residues.